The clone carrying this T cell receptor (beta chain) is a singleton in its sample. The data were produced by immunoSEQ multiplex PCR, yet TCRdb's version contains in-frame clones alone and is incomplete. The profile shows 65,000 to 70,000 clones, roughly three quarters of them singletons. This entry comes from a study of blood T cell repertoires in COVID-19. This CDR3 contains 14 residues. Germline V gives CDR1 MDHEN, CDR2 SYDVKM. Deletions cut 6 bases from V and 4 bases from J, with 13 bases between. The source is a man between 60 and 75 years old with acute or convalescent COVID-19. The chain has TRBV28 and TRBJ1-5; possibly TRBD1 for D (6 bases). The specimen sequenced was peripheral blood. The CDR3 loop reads CASSGQLGNQPQHF. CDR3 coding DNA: TGTGCCAGCAGCGGACAGTTAGGGAATCAGCCCCAGCATTTT.